These 19 T cell receptor beta chains share one sample of origin, sequenced in a study of identical twins. MiXCR, run by TCRdb on the 5' RACE reads, gives a single entry per CDR3 protein. The sample holds under 300,000 distinct CDR3 sequences, over 9.5% seen once. These same records also appear under a second study, on yellow fever vaccine responses in identical twins.

Sequenced sample: memory (CD45RO+) T cells sorted from blood. These receptors all stem from a woman younger than 35 in good health.

This clonotype was observed a few times. V gene TRBV6-2 or TRBV6-3 combines with J gene TRBJ2-2; D possibly corresponds to TRBD1 (6 bases). V was clipped by 11 bases and J by 4 bases, with 17 bases between them. The length of the CDR3 is 14 residues. Germline lookup yields CDR1 MNHEY and CDR2 SVGEGT. This chain's CDR3 is CAAGERRITGELFF. The CDR3 DNA reads as TGTGCCGCAGGGGAGCGGAGAATCACCGGGGAGCTGTTTTTT.

Only a few counts were recorded for this clonotype. The junction differs from germline at one of its ends, possibly a read error. The V call is TRBV5-1, the J call TRBJ2-5, with 8 nucleotides matching TRBD2. Germline V gene sequence: CDR1 SGHRS, CDR2 YFSETQ. This CDR3 has 17 residues. DNA for the CDR3: TGCGCCAGCAGCTTGGAAGCCAGCGGGAGTGTGCAAGGGACCCAGTACTTC. Its translation is CASSLEASGSVQGTQYF.

The sample holds a few counts of this clonotype. CDR3 amino acids: CSLNRQGWSDTQYF. For the CDR3, the DNA is TGCAGTCTCAACCGACAGGGATGGTCGGATACGCAGTATTTT. The V call is TRBV20-1, the J call TRBJ2-3; TRBD1 matches at 7 bases. The V gene end was trimmed by 8 bases and the J gene end by 6 bases; junction bases not matched to a gene: 14. This CDR3 contains 14 residues. Germline-derived CDR1 and CDR2 are DFQATT and SNEGSKA (reference sequence).

The CDR3: CDGGGYDGYTF. In DNA, the CDR3 is TGTGATGGGGGGGGCTATGACGGCTACACCTTC. V and J are TRBV12-5 and TRBJ1-2; D possibly corresponds to TRBD1 (6 bases). The germline CDR1 and CDR2 sequences are LGHNT and FRNRAP. The CDR3 covers 11 residues.

This clonotype was counted many times. The rearrangement uses TRBV10-3 and TRBJ2-1, with 13 bases fitting TRBD2. Germline assignment: CDR1 ENHRY and CDR2 SYGVKD. This CDR3 region has 15 residues. The V segment lost 7 bases and the J segment 8 bases; nucleotides outside the gene matches: 8. The CDR3 bases are TGTGCCATCACCCAGACTAGCGGGAGGAAGGATGAGCAGTTCTTC. Its translation: CAITQTSGRKDEQFF.

The chain carries TRBV7-8 and TRBJ2-5; a weak D match, TRBD1 (6 bases). V lost 5 bases and J 3 bases, leaving 13 bases between the germline ends. The CDR3 has 14 residues. The germline gives CDR1 SGHVS, CDR2 FQNEAQ. This CDR3 reads CASSIQGLEETQYF. The CDR3 DNA reads as TGTGCCAGCAGCATACAGGGTTTGGAAGAGACCCAGTACTTC.

The rearrangement links TRBV4-3 to TRBJ2-2; D gene uncertain. The germline CDR1 and CDR2 sequences are LGHNA and YSLEER. V lost 0 bases and J lost 1, with 6 bases in between. This CDR3 is built from 15 residues. CDR3 nucleotide sequence: TGCGCCAGCAGCCAAGAAAGACAGAACACCGGGGAGCTGTTTTTT. Its protein product is CASSQERQNTGELFF.

The gene calls are TRBV20-1 and TRBJ2-7; D is unresolved. The CDR3 extends over 11 amino acids. The germline V and J ends were trimmed by 3 bases and 6 bases, with 9 bases remaining between them. Germline V lookup: CDR1 DFQATT, CDR2 SNEGSKA (reference sequence). The CDR3 bases are TGCAGTGCTAGCAACAAAGGCGAGCAGTACTTC. It codes for CSASNKGEQYF.

This clonotype was observed many times. The chain employs TRBV15 and TRBJ2-7; 8 bases are a match to TRBD2. Germline V gives CDR1 LNHNV, CDR2 YYDKDF (reference sequence). J was trimmed by 1 base and V by 5 bases; bases with no gene match: 16. CDR3 length: 18 amino acids. The CDR3: CATSDLRGSSGRSYEQYF. In DNA form, the CDR3 reads TGTGCCACCAGCGACTTAAGAGGGTCGAGCGGGAGATCCTACGAGCAGTACTTC.

This clonotype showed up just a few times. The V and J genes are TRBV6-1 and TRBJ2-2; D gene unclear. The germline V and J ends were trimmed by 8 bases and 1 base, with 8 bases remaining between them. CDR3 length equals 13 residues. Germline values: CDR1 MNHNS, CDR2 SASEGT. The CDR3 nucleotides are TGTGCCAGCTTCGCCTGGAACACCGGGGAGCTGTTTTTT. It specifies CASFAWNTGELFF.

This rearrangement joins TRBV27 to TRBJ2-5; 8 bases fit TRBD1. The CDR3 extends over 15 amino acids. In germline, CDR1 is MNHEY, CDR2 SMNVEV (reference sequence). V gave up 5 bases and J gave up 0 bases; unmatched junction bases: 5. CDR3 sequence reads: CASSHDRGNQETQYF. The CDR3 DNA is TGTGCCAGCAGTCATGACAGGGGAAACCAAGAGACCCAGTACTTC.

This clonotype was observed a handful of times. This chain connects TRBV14 to TRBJ2-3; possible D gene TRBD2, 6 bases. This CDR3 has 16 amino acids. Germline loops: CDR1 SGHDN, CDR2 FVKESK. Trimming left V 0 bases short and J 0 bases short, with 10 bases between. Here the CDR3 DNA reads TGTGCCAGCAGCCAAGATGGCGGGATTAGCACAGATACGCAGTATTTT. This sequence encodes CASSQDGGISTDTQYF.

This clonotype appeared a few times. The chain couples TRBV4-3 to TRBJ2-7; no firm D call. The CDR3 runs to 15 residues. Germline V gene sequence: CDR1 LGHNA, CDR2 YSLEER. Between the trimmed V and J ends, which lost 4 bases and 3 bases, there was a span of 16 bases. The CDR3, as DNA: TGCGCCAGCAGCCCCGGGCCGACATCGGACTACGAGCAGTACTTC. Protein: CASSPGPTSDYEQYF.

The gene calls are TRBV7-9 and TRBJ1-1, with unresolved D. V lost 4 bases and J lost 0, with 9 bases in between. Germline values: CDR1 SEHNR, CDR2 FQNEAQ (reference sequence). This CDR3 contains 14 residues. DNA for the CDR3: TGTGCCAGCAGCTCCCAGGCTTTGAACACTGAAGCTTTCTTT. Protein sequence: CASSSQALNTEAFF.

The rearrangement joins TRBV24-1 to TRBJ2-3; no clear D gene. Germline V gene sequence: CDR1 KGHDR, CDR2 SFDVKD. The CDR3 has 15 amino acids. Trimming cost V 7 bases and J 3 bases, with 16 bases left between them. CDR3 bases: TGTGCCACCAGCCAGTCCGTTGGTGGGACAGATACGCAGTATTTT. Its protein is CATSQSVGGTDTQYF.

This clonotype was counted at least ten times. This chain connects TRBV24-1 to TRBJ2-7; no clear D gene. The germline CDR1 and CDR2 sequences are KGHDR and SFDVKD. This CDR3 region has 14 residues. The V and J ends lost 4 bases and 0 bases respectively, with 9 bases between them. The CDR3 DNA follows: TGTGCCACCAGTGACAGCCGAAGCTCCTACGAGCAGTACTTC. This gives the protein CATSDSRSSYEQYF.

The CDR3 protein is CATSRDRAAEQFF. The CDR3 DNA follows: TGTGCCACCAGCAGAGATCGAGCAGCTGAACAGTTCTTC. V and J are TRBV15 and TRBJ2-1; D gene unclear. This CDR3 is built from 13 residues. Germline-derived CDR1 and CDR2 are LNHNV and YYDKDF (reference sequence). V shed 0 bases and J shed 13 bases, with 13 bases lying between them.

This clonotype was found a few times. The DNA of the CDR3 is TGCAGTGCTAGAGATCAACAGGCGGATACGCAGTATTTT. Its protein product is CSARDQQADTQYF. This chain links TRBV20-1 with TRBJ2-3, with a tentative D call TRBD1 (5 bases). With 0 bases removed from V and 6 bases from J, the gap between germline ends came to 10 bases. CDR1 and CDR2 (germline): DFQATT, SNEGSKA (reference sequence). This CDR3 contains 13 residues.

CDR3 DNA sequence: TGCAGTGCTACGCATCGTTTGGATGAGCAGTTCTTC. It codes for CSATHRLDEQFF. The chain joins TRBV20-1 to TRBJ2-1; no definite D call. V shed 4 bases and J shed 8 bases, with 12 bases lying between them. Germline V gene data show CDR1 as DFQATT and CDR2 as SNEGSKA (reference sequence). CDR3 size: 12 residues.